The clone carrying this T cell receptor beta chain has only one observation. Only in-frame clones appear in the TCRdb table, and some are missing; sequencing was by immunoSEQ multiplex PCR. This table holds around 15,000 clones, about 77% found once. The data originate from a study of ipilimumab plus nivolumab after autologous stem cell transplantation. Germline assignment: CDR1 LNHDA and CDR2 SQIVND (reference sequence). Trimming took 8 bases from V and 7 from J, leaving 9 bases between them. The CDR3 length is 11 residues. This TCR was recovered from a male donor with diffuse large B-cell lymphoma. Specimen: PBMCs, collected in a trial of ipilimumab plus nivolumab as post-transplant consolidation. This rearrangement joins TRBV19 to TRBJ2-1, with D uncertain. CDR3 residues: CASGWNNEQFF. CDR3 DNA sequence: TGTGCCAGTGGATGGAATAATGAGCAGTTCTTC.